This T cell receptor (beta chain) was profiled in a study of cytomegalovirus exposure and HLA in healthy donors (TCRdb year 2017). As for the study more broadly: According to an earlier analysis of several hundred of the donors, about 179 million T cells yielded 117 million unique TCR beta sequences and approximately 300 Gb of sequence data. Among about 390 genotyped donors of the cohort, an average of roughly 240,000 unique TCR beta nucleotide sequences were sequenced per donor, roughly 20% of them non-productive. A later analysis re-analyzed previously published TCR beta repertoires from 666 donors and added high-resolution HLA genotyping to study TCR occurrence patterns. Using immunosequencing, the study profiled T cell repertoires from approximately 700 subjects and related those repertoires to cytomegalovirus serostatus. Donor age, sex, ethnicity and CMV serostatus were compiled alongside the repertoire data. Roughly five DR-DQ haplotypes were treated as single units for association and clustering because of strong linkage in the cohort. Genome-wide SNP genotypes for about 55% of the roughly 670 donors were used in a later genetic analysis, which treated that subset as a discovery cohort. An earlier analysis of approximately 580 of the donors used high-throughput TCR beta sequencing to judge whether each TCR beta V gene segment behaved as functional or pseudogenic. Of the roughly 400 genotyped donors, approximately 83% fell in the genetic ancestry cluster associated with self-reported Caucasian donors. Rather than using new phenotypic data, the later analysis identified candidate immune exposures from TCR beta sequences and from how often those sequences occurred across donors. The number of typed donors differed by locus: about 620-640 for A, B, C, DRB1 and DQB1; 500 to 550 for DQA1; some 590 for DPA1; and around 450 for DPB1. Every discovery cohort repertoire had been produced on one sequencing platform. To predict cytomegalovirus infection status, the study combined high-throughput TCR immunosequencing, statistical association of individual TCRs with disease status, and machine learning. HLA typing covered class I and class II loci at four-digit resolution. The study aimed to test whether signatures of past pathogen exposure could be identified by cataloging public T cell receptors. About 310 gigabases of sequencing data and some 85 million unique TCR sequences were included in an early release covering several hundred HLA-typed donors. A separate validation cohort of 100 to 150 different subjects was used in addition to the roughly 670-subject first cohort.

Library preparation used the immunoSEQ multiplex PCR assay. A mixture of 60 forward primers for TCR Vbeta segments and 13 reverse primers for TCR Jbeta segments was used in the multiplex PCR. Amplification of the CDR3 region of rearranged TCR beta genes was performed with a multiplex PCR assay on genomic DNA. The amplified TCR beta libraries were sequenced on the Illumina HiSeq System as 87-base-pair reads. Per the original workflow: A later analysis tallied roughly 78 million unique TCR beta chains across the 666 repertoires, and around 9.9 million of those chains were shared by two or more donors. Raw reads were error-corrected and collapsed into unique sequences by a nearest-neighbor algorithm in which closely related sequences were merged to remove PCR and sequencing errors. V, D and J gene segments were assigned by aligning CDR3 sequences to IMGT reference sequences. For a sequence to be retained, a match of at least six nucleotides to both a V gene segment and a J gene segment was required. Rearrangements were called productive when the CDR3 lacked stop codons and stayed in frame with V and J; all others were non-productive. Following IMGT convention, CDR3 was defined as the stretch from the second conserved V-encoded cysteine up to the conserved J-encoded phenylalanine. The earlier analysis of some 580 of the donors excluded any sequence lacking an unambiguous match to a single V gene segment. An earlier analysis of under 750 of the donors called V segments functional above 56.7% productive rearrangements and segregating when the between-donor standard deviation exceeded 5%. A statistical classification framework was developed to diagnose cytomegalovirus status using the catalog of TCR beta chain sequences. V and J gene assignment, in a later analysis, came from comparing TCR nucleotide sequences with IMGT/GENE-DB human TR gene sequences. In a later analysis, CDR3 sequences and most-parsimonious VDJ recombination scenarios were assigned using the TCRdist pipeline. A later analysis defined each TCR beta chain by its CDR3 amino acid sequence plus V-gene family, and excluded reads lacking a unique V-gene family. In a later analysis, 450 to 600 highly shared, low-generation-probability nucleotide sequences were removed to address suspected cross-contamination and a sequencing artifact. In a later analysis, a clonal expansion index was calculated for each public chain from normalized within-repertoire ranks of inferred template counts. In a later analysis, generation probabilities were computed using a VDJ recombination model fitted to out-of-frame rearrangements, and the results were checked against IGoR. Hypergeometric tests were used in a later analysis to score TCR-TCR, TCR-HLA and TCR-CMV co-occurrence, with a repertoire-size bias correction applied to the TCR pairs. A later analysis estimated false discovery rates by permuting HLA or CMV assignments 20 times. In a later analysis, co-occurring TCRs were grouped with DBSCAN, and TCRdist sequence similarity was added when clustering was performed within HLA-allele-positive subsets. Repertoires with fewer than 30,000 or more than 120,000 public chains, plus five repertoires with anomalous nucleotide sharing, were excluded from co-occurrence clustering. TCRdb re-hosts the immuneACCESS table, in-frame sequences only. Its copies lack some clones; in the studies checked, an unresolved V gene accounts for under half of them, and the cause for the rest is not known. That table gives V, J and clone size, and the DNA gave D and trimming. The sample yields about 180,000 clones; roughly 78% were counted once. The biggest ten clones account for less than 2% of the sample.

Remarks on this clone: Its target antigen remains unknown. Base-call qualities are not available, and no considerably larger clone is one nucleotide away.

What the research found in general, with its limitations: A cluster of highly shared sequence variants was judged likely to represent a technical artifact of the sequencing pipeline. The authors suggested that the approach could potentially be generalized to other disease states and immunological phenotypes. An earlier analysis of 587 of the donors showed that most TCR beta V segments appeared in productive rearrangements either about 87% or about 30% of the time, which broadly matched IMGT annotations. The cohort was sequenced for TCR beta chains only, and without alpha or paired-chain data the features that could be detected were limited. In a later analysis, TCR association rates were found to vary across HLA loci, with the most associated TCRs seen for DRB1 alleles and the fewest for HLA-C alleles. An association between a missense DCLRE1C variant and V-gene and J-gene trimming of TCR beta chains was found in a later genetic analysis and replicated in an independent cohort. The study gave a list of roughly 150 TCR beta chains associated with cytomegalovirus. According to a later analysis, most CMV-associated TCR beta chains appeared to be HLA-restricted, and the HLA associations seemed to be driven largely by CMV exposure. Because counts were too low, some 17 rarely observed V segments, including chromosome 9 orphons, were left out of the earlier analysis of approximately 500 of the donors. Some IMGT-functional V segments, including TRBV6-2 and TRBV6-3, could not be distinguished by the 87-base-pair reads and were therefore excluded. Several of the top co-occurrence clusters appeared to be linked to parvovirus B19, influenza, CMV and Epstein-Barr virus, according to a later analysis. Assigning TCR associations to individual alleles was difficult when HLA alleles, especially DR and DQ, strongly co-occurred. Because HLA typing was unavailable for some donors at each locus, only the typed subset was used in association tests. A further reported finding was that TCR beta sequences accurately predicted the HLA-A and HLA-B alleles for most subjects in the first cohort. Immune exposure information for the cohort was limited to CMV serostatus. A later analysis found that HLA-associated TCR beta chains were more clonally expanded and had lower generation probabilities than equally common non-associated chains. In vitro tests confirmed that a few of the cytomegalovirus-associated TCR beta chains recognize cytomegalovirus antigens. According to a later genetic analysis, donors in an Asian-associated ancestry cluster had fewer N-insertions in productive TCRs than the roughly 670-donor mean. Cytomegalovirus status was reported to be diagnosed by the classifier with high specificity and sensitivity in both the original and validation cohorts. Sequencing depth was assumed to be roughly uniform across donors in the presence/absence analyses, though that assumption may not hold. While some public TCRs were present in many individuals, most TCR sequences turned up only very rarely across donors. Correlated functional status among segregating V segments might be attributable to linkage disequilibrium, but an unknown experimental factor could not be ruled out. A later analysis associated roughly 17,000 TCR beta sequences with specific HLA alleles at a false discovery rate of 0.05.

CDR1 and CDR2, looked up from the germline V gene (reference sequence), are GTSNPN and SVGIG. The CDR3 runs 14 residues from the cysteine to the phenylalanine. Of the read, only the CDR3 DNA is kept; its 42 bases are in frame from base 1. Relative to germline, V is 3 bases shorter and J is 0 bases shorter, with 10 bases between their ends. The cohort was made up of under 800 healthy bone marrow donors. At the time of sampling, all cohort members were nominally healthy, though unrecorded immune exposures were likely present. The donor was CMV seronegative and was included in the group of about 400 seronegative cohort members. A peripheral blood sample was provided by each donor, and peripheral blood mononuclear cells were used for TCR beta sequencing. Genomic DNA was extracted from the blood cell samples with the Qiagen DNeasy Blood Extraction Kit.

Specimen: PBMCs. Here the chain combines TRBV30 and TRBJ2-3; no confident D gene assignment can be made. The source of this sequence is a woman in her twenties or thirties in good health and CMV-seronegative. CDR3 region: CAWRAETSTDTQYF. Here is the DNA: TGTGCCTGGAGGGCAGAGACTAGCACAGATACGCAGTATTTT.